The clone carrying this T cell receptor (beta chain) was observed at least ten times. A UMI-containing oligonucleotide was joined by 3' ligation to the TCR cDNA template. Ligated cDNA underwent four rounds of PCR with nested alpha and beta constant region primers and SP2. From the 5' RACE reads, TCRdb called clonotypes with MiXCR, one entry per CDR3 protein. The table shows 55,000 to 70,000 distinct CDR3 sequences, with 5.5% to 8.5% occurring only once. These data come from a study of naive and memory T cell subsets. The clonotype originates from a male donor in good health.

The CDR3 reads CSARDYTPDRVSVDGYTF. CDR3 sequence (DNA): TGCAGTGCTAGGGACTACACCCCAGACAGGGTATCGGTCGATGGCTACACCTTC. The chain combines TRBV20-1 with TRBJ1-2, with 7 bases matching TRBD1. Germline V gene lookup returns CDR1 DFQATT and CDR2 SNEGSKA (reference sequence). The CDR3 has 18 residues. The junction had 22 bases not matched to a gene; V was cut back by 3 bases and J by 6 bases.